These T cell receptor beta chains were read from a single sample in a study of shared clonotypes between healthy human individuals. Method: immunoSEQ multiplex PCR; TCRdb's copy keeps in-frame clones and lacks some. This table holds over 400,000 clones, approximately 94% found once. The source material was naive CD4+ T cells sorted from blood. All receptors come from a woman aged 25 to 39 in good health. Both conserved end residues are part of each CDR3. Each record gives: J gene, D gene, V gene, clone size, CDR3 DNA, CDR3 protein. A D gene is named only where the DNA matches it firmly. Size is omitted from some rows. Given values are once, few, many or a class for expanded clones.

>TRBJ2-7|-|TRBV18|-
TGTGCCAGCTCACCACCAGGCAGGGGTTCCCACGAGCAGTACTTC
CASSPPGRGSHEQYF
>TRBJ1-4|-|TRBV7-2|-
TGTGCCAGCAGCTCGGCAACTAATGAAAAACTGTTTTTT
CASSSATNEKLFF
>TRBJ2-7|TRBD1|TRBV14|-
TGTGCCAGCAGCCCACACAGGACAGGCAACTACGAGCAGTACTTC
CASSPHRTGNYEQYF
>TRBJ1-2|TRBD1|TRBV28|-
TGTGCCAGCAGTTTTCAGAGGGGGCCCGGCTATGGCTACACCTTC
CASSFQRGPGYGYTF
>TRBJ2-2|TRBD2|TRBV28|-
TGTGCCAGCAGAAGACTAGCGGGAGGGCCCGGGGAGCTGTTTTTT
CASRRLAGGPGELFF
>TRBJ2-5|TRBD2|TRBV6-1|-
TGTGCCAGCAAATGGTTAGCGGGACGGTTCGCCCAGTACTTC
CASKWLAGRFAQYF
>TRBJ2-1|-|TRBV4-1|-
TGCGCCAGCAGCCAAGAACGGGGCAGGTCCTACAATGAGCAGTTCTTC
CASSQERGRSYNEQFF
>TRBJ1-2|-|TRBV14|once
TGTGCCAGCAGCCGAACTGCGGGGTTGTGGGATGGCTACACCTTC
CASSRTAGLWDGYTF
>TRBJ2-7|TRBD2|TRBV7-9|-
TGTGCCAGCAGCTTATTGGGACTAGCAGGGTACGAGCAGTACTTC
CASSLLGLAGYEQYF
>TRBJ1-1|TRBD1|TRBV7-6|-
TGTGCCAGCAGCTTAGGGGACAGGGGGCGCGACACTGAAGCTTTCTTT
CASSLGDRGRDTEAFF
>TRBJ1-3|-|TRBV27|-
TGTGCCAGCAGTTTACCTAATGGAAACACCATATATTTT
CASSLPNGNTIYF
>TRBJ1-2|TRBD1|TRBV19|-
TGTGCCAGTAGTATGCCAGGGGGCGTCAATCCCGTTCTTTATGGCTACACCTTC
CASSMPGGVNPVLYGYTF
>TRBJ2-7|TRBD1|TRBV5-1|-
TGCGCCAGCAGCCTCCCGGGACAGGGGTACGAGCAGTACTTC
CASSLPGQGYEQYF
>TRBJ2-4|-|TRBV11-2|-
TGTGCCAGCAGCGCCCCCGTGTCGACAGGCAAAAACATTCAGTACTTC
CASSAPVSTGKNIQYF
>TRBJ1-2|-|TRBV18|-
TGTGCCAGCTCACCAAAAAACAGGGTGGACTATGGCTACACCTTC
CASSPKNRVDYGYTF
>TRBJ2-7|TRBD1|TRBV6-5|once
TGTGCCAGCAGCGATACAGGGGGCGACTACGAGCAGTACTTC
CASSDTGGDYEQYF
>TRBJ1-3|-|TRBV2|-
TGTGCCAGCAGTGCTCCCTCCGGGACGGCTCCCTCTGGAAACACCATATATTTT
CASSAPSGTAPSGNTIYF
>TRBJ1-2|-|TRBV5-1|-
TGCGCCAGCAGCTTGGGATCGAGGCAATATGGCTACACCTTC
CASSLGSRQYGYTF
>TRBJ2-3|-|TRBV5-1|-
TGCGCCAGCAGCTTCGGGGGACCCACAGATACGCAGTATTTT
CASSFGGPTDTQYF
>TRBJ2-7|-|TRBV5-1|-
TGCGCCAGCAGAGGCCGGGACGCATCCCGTGCCCACGAGCAGTACTTC
CASRGRDASRAHEQYF
>TRBJ2-1|TRBD2|TRBV30|-
TGTGCCTGGGAAGATACGGGACTAGCGGGACCCAACAATGAGCAGTTCTTC
CAWEDTGLAGPNNEQFF